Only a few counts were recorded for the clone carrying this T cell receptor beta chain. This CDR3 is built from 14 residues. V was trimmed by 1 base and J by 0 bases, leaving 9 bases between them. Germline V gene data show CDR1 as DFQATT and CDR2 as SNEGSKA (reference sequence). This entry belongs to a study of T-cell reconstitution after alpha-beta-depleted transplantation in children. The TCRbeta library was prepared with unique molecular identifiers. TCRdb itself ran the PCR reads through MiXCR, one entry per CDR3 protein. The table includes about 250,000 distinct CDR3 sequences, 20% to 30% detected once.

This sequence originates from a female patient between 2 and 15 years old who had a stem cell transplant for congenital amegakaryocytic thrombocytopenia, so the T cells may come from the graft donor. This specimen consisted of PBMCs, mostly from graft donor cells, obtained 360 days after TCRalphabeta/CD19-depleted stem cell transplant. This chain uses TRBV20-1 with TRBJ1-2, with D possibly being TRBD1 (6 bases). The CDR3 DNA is TGCAGTGCTAGAGTCAGGGGCCCTAACTATGGCTACACCTTC. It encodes CSARVRGPNYGYTF.